This T cell receptor (beta chain) originates from a study of graft-versus-host responses after intestinal transplantation. Study-wide context: Multivisceral, liver-intestinal, or isolated intestinal transplants were given to recipients. Uniformly, recipients were administered anti-thymocyte globulin induction with subsequent tacrolimus and steroids for around three years. Study-level points and caveats: The recipient marrow held GvH clones, and some of them showed up first in ileum or blood. The study associated peak circulating GvH clone levels with early post-transplant HvG declines.

Generated by immunoSEQ multiplex PCR, the TCRdb table keeps only in-frame clones and is missing some. The sample gives about 54,000 clones, more than 80% of which show up once; less than 6.5% is in the top ten. By share of the sample, this clone is medium-sized. Its antigen is unknown. The receptor's source is a human patient who received an intestinal transplant, so some T cells may come from the graft donor. The material was PBMCs, obtained nearly 670 days after intestinal transplant.

The CDR3 reads CASSEDVETQYF. The DNA for the CDR3 is TGCGCCAGCAGTGAAGACGTGGAGACCCAGTACTTC. The V call is TRBV10-1, the J call TRBJ2-5, with no clear D. V dropped 3 bases and J dropped 5 bases, with 7 bases sitting between them. In germline, CDR1 is WNHNN, CDR2 SYGVQD (reference sequence). The CDR3 has 12 residues.